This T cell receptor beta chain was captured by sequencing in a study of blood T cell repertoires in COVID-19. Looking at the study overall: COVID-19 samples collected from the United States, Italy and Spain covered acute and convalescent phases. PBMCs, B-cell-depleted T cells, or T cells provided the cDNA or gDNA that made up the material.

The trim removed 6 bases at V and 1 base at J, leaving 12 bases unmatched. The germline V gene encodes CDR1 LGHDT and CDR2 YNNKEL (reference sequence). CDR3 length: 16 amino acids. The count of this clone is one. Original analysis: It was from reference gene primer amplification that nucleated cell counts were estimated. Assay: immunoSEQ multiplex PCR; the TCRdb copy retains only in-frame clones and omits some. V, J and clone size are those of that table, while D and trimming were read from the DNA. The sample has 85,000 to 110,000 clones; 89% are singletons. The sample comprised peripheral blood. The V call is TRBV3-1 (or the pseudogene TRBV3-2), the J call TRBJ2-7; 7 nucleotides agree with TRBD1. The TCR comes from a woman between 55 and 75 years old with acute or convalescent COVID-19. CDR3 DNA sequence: TGTGCCAGCAGTTTCCTCCGTCTGACAGGGTCCTACGAGCAGTACTTC. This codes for CASSFLRLTGSYEQYF.